This passage covers 25 T cell receptor beta chains from one sample sequenced in a study of CD8 T cells in ankylosing spondylitis. TCRdb called the 5' RACE reads again in MiXCR, with one record for every CDR3 protein. Of tens of thousands of distinct CDR3 sequences listed, around 30% are singletons. Material for sequencing was blood, either unsorted or a sorted T cell fraction (not recorded which). Receptors were obtained from a male donor with ankylosing spondylitis or in good health (not recorded which).

V is TRBV10-3 and J is TRBJ2-3; 10 bases map to TRBD2. Germline-derived CDR1 and CDR2 are ENHRY and SYGVKD. V dropped 4 bases and J dropped 1; count of bases not matched to a gene: 5. The CDR3 extends over 16 amino acids. CDR3 sequence reads: CAISASGSRGTDTQYF. CDR3 nucleotides: TGTGCCATCAGTGCTAGCGGGAGTAGGGGCACAGATACGCAGTATTTT.

The chain employs TRBV2 and TRBJ2-3; the match to TRBD1 covers 8 bases. Per germline, CDR1 SNHLY and CDR2 FYNNEI. The CDR3 is 15 amino acids. The V segment lost 7 bases and the J segment 2 bases; nucleotides outside the gene matches: 8. For the CDR3, the DNA is TGTGCCAGCACCATCGACAGGGGATTCACAGATACGCAGTATTTT. Residues: CASTIDRGFTDTQYF.

The chain couples TRBV20-1 to TRBJ2-3, with D perhaps matching TRBD1 (8 bases). Germline assignment: CDR1 DFQATT and CDR2 SNEGSKA (reference sequence). V was trimmed by 4 bases and J by 4 bases, leaving 27 bases between them. This CDR3 comprises 18 residues. CDR3 DNA: TGCAGTGCTACAGGACAGGGAGGGTGGGGCACAGCATCAGATACGCAGTATTTT. Encoded protein: CSATGQGGWGTASDTQYF.

This chain links TRBV11-2 with TRBJ2-5; TRBD2 matches 8 bases. This CDR3 comprises 16 residues. The V and J ends lost 0 bases and 7 bases, in that order; junction bases with no gene match: 10. Germline CDR1 is SGHAT and CDR2 is FQNNGV. For the CDR3, the DNA is TGTGCCAGCAGCTTAGACCGAGGCGCCGCGGGGGGGACCCAGTACTTC. Translating gives CASSLDRGAAGGTQYF.

The chain uses TRBV5-1 and TRBJ2-7; 10 bases line up with TRBD1. V was clipped by 1 base and J by 11 bases; unmatched bases: 6. The CDR3 loop spans 13 amino acids. CDR1 is SGHRS, CDR2 YFSETQ, per germline. The CDR3 DNA reads as TGCGCCAGCAGCTTGACCCGGGACAGGGGAGAGTACTTC. Its translation: CASSLTRDRGEYF.

This clonotype was counted a few times. J is TRBJ2-7 and V is TRBV5-6; D may be TRBD2 (5 bases). Trimming removed 0 bases from V and 1 base from J, with 11 bases in between. The CDR3 totals 15 residues. Germline CDR1 reads SGHDT; CDR2 reads YYEEEE. The CDR3 nucleotides read TGTGCCAGCAGCTTGGTTTCTAGCCAGTCCTACGAGCAGTACTTC. Amino acid sequence: CASSLVSSQSYEQYF.

CDR3: CASSISGGAIYNEQFF. CDR3 nucleotide sequence: TGTGCCAGCAGCATTTCAGGGGGCGCGATCTACAATGAGCAGTTCTTC. The J gene is TRBJ2-1, the V gene TRBV7-2, with 8 positions matching TRBD1. The V segment lost 5 bases and the J segment 3 bases; nucleotides outside the gene matches: 9. In germline, CDR1 is SGHTA, CDR2 FQGNSA. The CDR3 has 16 residues.

The gene calls are TRBV4-2 and TRBJ1-3; D ambiguous. Germline CDR1 and CDR2: LGHNA and YNFKEQ. The CDR3 is 14 amino acids. Trimming left V 1 base short and J 0 bases short, with 4 bases between. CDR3 sequence (DNA): TGTGCCAGCAGCCAAGGGAGCTCTGGAAACACCATATATTTT. This gives the protein CASSQGSSGNTIYF.

The chain has TRBV15 and TRBJ2-2; tentative D call: TRBD2 (5 bases). The CDR3 covers 17 residues. CDR1 LNHNV and CDR2 YYDKDF come from the germline V gene (reference sequence). The V end lost 1 base, the J end lost 0 bases, and 12 bases lay between the germline ends. The CDR3 sequence: CATSRAEGVTNTGELFF. Written as DNA, the CDR3 is TGTGCCACCAGCAGAGCCGAGGGAGTCACGAACACCGGGGAGCTGTTTTTT.

The chain couples TRBV20-1 to TRBJ1-1, with a tentative D call TRBD1 (5 bases). Germline assignment: CDR1 DFQATT and CDR2 SNEGSKA (reference sequence). V lost 6 bases and J lost 1, with 12 bases in between. The CDR3 spans 13 residues. For the CDR3, the DNA is TGCAGTGCACTCCGGGACCCGAACACTGAAGCTTTCTTT. It translates to CSALRDPNTEAFF.

The rearrangement uses TRBV7-8 and TRBJ2-7; unclear D gene. The CDR3 sequence is 17 residues long. The V gene's germline CDR1 is SGHVS and CDR2 FQNEAQ. V gave up 5 bases and J gave up 3 bases, with 23 bases separating them. This CDR3 reads CASSQIPYIGGRYEQYV. In nucleotides, the CDR3 is TGTGCCAGCAGCCAAATCCCCTACATCGGCGGCCGCTACGAGCAGTACGTC.

The V gene is TRBV6-1, the J gene TRBJ1-5, with 7 positions matching TRBD1. Germline CDR1 MNHNS, CDR2 SASEGT. V was pared by 7 bases and J by 1 base, with 4 bases of the junction left unmatched. The CDR3 loop spans 14 amino acids. The CDR3 loop is CASTWTGSNQPQHF. CDR3 coding DNA: TGTGCCAGCACCTGGACAGGAAGCAATCAGCCCCAGCATTTT.

This clonotype appeared a few times. The chain links TRBV20-1 to TRBJ1-5, with D unresolved. The CDR3 has 14 residues. The V end lost 5 bases, the J end lost 0 bases, and 11 bases lay between the germline ends. The germline V gene has CDR1 DFQATT and CDR2 SNEGSKA (reference sequence). The CDR3, as DNA: TGCAGTGCTGCCTCACTCGATAGCAATCAGCCCCAGCATTTT. Amino acids: CSAASLDSNQPQHF.

The chain employs TRBV5-6 and TRBJ2-2, with 12 bases aligning to TRBD2. The CDR3 has 18 amino acids. V trimming: 4 bases; J trimming: 2 bases; junction bases outside the gene matches: 9. The germline CDR1 and CDR2 sequences are SGHDT and YYEEEE. DNA of the CDR3: TGTGCCAGCAGCACCCTGACTAGCGGGAGCCTCAACACCGGGGAGCTGTTTTTT. Translated, it gives CASSTLTSGSLNTGELFF.

The V call is TRBV7-8, the J call TRBJ1-6; D may be TRBD1 (6 bases). The V gene's germline CDR1 is SGHVS and CDR2 FQNEAQ. Trimming took 1 base from V and 10 from J, leaving 17 bases between them. The CDR3 totals 16 residues. CDR3 bases: TGTGCCAGCAGCTTAGATTTTCGGGGGCGCGGATCACCCCTCCACTTT. This sequence encodes CASSLDFRGRGSPLHF.

This rearrangement joins TRBV9 to TRBJ1-2; no definite D call. V lost 4 bases, J lost 3 bases, and 7 bases lay in between. Germline V CDR1 and CDR2: SGDLS, YYNGEE. This CDR3 region has 12 residues. CDR3 protein: CASSLPDYGYTF. The CDR3 DNA sequence: TGTGCCAGCAGCCTTCCCGACTATGGCTACACCTTC.

This clonotype was counted only a few times. The chain recombines TRBV9 with TRBJ2-1; weak D call: TRBD1 (5 bases). The germline V gene encodes CDR1 SGDLS and CDR2 YYNGEE. Trimming shortened V by 0 bases and J by 10 bases, and 14 bases separated the two germline ends. The CDR3 length is 14 residues. The CDR3, as DNA: TGTGCCAGCAGCGTAGAACCACAGGCTAGGGAGCAGTTCTTC. Translation gives CASSVEPQAREQFF.

This clonotype was picked up a small number of times. The chain uses TRBV5-4 and TRBJ2-2; a possible D gene is TRBD1 (5 bases). Germline CDR1 and CDR2: SGHNT and YYREEE (reference sequence). Deletions cut 1 base from V and 1 base from J, with 8 bases between. The CDR3 sequence is 15 residues long. The CDR3 loop is CASSLSTGNTGELFF. CDR3 nucleotides: TGTGCCAGCAGCTTGAGTACAGGGAACACCGGGGAGCTGTTTTTT.

This clonotype was seen only a few times. The J gene is TRBJ2-1, the V gene TRBV7-8; D is ambiguous. CDR1 and CDR2 from the germline V gene are SGHVS and FQNEAQ. The CDR3 spans 16 residues. V was shortened by 5 bases and J by 5 bases, with 19 bases between the two germline ends. CDR3 region: CASSRNDGHMNNEQFF. CDR3 nucleotides: TGTGCCAGCAGCCGGAATGACGGGCACATGAACAATGAGCAGTTCTTC.

The V and J genes are TRBV20-1 and TRBJ2-1; D gene uncertain. Germline V gives CDR1 DFQATT, CDR2 SNEGSKA (reference sequence). The CDR3 is made up of 15 amino acids. Trimming left V 6 bases short and J 10 bases short, with 25 bases between. The CDR3 region is CSAPMSWVGPREQFF. In DNA form, the CDR3 reads TGCAGTGCCCCAATGAGCTGGGTAGGGCCCAGGGAGCAGTTCTTC.

This chain joins TRBV28 and TRBJ1-2; 7 nucleotides agree with TRBD1. The CDR3 contains 17 residues. V was clipped by 1 base and J by 4 bases; unmatched bases: 12. Germline V gives CDR1 MDHEN, CDR2 SYDVKM. CDR3 amino acids: CASSLYASGEGAYGYTF. CDR3 nucleotide sequence: TGTGCCAGCAGTTTATACGCCTCAGGGGAGGGGGCCTATGGCTACACCTTC.

J is TRBJ1-3 and V is TRBV7-2; a possible D gene is TRBD1 (6 bases). The CDR3 spans 16 residues. V gave up 2 bases and J gave up 3 bases, with 14 bases separating them. In germline, CDR1 is SGHTA, CDR2 FQGNSA. Written as DNA, the CDR3 is TGTGCCAGCAGCTTAACAACAGGGAACTATGGAAACACCATATATTTT. This encodes CASSLTTGNYGNTIYF.

V gene TRBV20-1 combines with J gene TRBJ2-3, with 8 positions matching TRBD1. The CDR3 sequence is 14 residues long. The germline gives CDR1 DFQATT, CDR2 SNEGSKA (reference sequence). V was pared by 0 bases and J by 6 bases, with 5 bases of the junction left unmatched. The CDR3 protein is CSARDAGGLDTQYF. CDR3 bases: TGCAGTGCTAGAGATGCAGGGGGCTTGGATACGCAGTATTTT.

This clonotype came up many times. The chain joins TRBV5-1 to TRBJ2-5; a possible D gene is TRBD2 (6 bases). The length of the CDR3 is 15 residues. Trimming took off 3 bases at V and 2 bases at J, with 14 bases between the two ends. The germline V gene has CDR1 SGHRS and CDR2 YFSETQ. The CDR3 nucleotides are TGCGCCAGCAGCTCCTCGGGACTGGGTCAAGAGACCCAGTACTTC. Translating gives CASSSSGLGQETQYF.

This clonotype appeared a few times. The chain carries TRBV5-6 and TRBJ2-6; the D is unclear. With 2 bases removed from V and 1 base from J, the gap between germline ends came to 1 base. Germline V gene data show CDR1 as SGHDT and CDR2 as YYEEEE. The CDR3 length is 13 residues. The CDR3 here is CASSFSGANVLTF. The CDR3 DNA reads as TGTGCCAGCAGCTTTTCTGGGGCCAACGTCCTGACTTTC. Filled out from reference TRBV5-6 and TRBJ2-6, the complete variable domain reads DAGVTQSPTHLIKTRGQQVTLRCSPKSGHDTVSWYQQALGQGPQFIFQYYEEEERQRGNFPDRFSGHQFPNYSSELNVNALLLGDSALYLCASSFSGANVLTFGAGSRLTVL.